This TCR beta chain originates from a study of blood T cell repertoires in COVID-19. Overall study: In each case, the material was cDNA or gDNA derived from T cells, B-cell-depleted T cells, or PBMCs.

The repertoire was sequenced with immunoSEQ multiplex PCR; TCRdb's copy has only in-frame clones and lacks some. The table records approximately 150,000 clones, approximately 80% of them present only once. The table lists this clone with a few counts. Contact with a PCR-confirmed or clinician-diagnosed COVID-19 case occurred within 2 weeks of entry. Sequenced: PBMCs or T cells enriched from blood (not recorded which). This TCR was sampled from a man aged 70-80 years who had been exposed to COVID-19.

The CDR3 DNA is TGCAGCGTTTCGATAGAGGACTATGGCTACACCTTC. It translates to CSVSIEDYGYTF. The chain carries TRBV29-1 and TRBJ1-2; D unresolved. Germline CDR1 reads SQVTM; CDR2 reads ANQGSEA. The CDR3 sequence is 12 residues long. V was trimmed by 5 bases and J by 3 bases, leaving 10 bases between them.